This T cell receptor beta chain was obtained from a study of cytomegalovirus exposure and HLA in healthy donors. Points from the study as a whole: The authors later found HLA-associated TCR beta chains more clonally expanded than equally common others.

Trimming took off 6 bases at V and 4 bases at J, with 22 bases between the two ends. The CDR3 is 17 residues long. Germline CDR1 MDHEN, CDR2 SYDVKM. The primer mix had 60 Vbeta and 13 Jbeta primers. The assay was immunoSEQ multiplex PCR, and TCRdb's table has in-frame clones only and misses some. The repertoire holds about 170,000 clones, over 70% seen once, with roughly 1.2% in the top ten. Comments on this clone: What it recognizes is unknown.

The sequenced sample consisted of PBMCs. This receptor was identified in a boy between 2 and 10 years old in good health and CMV-seronegative. J is TRBJ2-1 and V is TRBV28, with a weak D call TRBD2 (5 bases). CDR3 sequence: CASRPTPWGERYNEQFF. For the CDR3, the DNA is TGTGCCAGCAGACCTACCCCCTGGGGAGAGAGGTACAATGAGCAGTTCTTC.